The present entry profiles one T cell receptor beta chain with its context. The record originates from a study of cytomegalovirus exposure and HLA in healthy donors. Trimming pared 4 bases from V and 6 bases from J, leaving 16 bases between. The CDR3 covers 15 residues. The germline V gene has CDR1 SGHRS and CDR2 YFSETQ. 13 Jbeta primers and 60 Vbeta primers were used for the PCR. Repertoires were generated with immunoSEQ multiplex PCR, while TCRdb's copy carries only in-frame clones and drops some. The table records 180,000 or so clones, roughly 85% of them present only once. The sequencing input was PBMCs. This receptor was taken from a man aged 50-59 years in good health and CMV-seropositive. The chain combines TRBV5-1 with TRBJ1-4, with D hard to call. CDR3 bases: TGCGCCAGCAGCCTGCAAGCCCGAGAGGATGAAAAACTGTTTTTT. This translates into CASSLQAREDEKLFF.